This record concerns one T cell receptor (beta chain) sequence. Its matching antigen is unknown. Trimming removed 0 bases at V and 5 bases at J, with 11 bases between. The CDR3 is 15 amino acids. Looked up from germline, CDR1 is MGHRA and CDR2 is YSYEKL. This specimen comes from a study of T cell responses to AZD1222 COVID-19 vaccine. Study context: Whether given at about 4 or about 12 weeks, second doses were pooled. Study-level findings and limits: Close to half of spike-specific TCRs reportedly recognize unmutated variant regions. Compared with day 0, the breadth and depth of the Spike-specific TCR repertoire rose significantly after two doses of AZD1222. Spike was spanned by vaccine-associated CD4 TCRs, which were dominant at 160-218 and 743-854.

Produced via immunoSEQ multiplex PCR; TCRdb's table is partial and in-frame only. The repertoire has 110,000 to 150,000 clones, approximately 94% of them found once; the top ten carry 7.5% to 9.5%. The source was peripheral blood, collected on day 0 of AZD1222 vaccination. The sequence was collected from an adult in good health. The chain combines TRBV4-1 with TRBJ1-5; D possibly corresponds to TRBD1 (6 bases). Here the CDR3 reads CASSQDPGEDQPQHF. The CDR3 coding sequence is TGCGCCAGCAGCCAAGACCCAGGGGAGGATCAGCCCCAGCATTTT.